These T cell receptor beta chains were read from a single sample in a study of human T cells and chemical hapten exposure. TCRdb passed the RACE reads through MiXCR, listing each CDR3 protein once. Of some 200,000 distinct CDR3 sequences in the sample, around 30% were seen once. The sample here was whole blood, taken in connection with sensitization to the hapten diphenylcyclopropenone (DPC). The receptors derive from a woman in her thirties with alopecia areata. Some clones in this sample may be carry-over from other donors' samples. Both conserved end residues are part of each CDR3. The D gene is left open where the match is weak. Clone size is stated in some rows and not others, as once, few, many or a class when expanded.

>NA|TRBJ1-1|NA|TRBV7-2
CASSLDGPLAEAFF
TGTGCCAGCAGCTTAGACGGTCCGTTAGCCGAAGCTTTCTTT
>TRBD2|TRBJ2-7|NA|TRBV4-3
CASSQDYGLAGGRGYEQYF
TGCGCCAGCAGCCAAGATTACGGGCTAGCGGGAGGCAGGGGGTACGAGCAGTACTTC
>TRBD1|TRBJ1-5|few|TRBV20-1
CSAPTGGGQPQHF
TGCAGTGCTCCGACAGGGGGCGGTCAGCCCCAGCATTTT
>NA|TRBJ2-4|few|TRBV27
CASSLKEGPSEDF
TGTGCCAGCAGTTTAAAAGAGGGTCCCTCCGAAGACTTC
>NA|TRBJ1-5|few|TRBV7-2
CASSLEGQRDQPQHF
TGTGCCAGCAGCTTAGAGGGTCAGCGGGATCAGCCCCAGCATTTT
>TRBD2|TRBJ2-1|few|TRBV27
CASSLAGGKYNEQFF
TGTGCCAGCAGCCTAGCGGGGGGGAAATACAATGAGCAGTTCTTC
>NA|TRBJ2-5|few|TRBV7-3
CASSLGAGAETQYF
TGTGCCAGCAGCTTAGGCGCAGGGGCAGAGACCCAGTACTTC
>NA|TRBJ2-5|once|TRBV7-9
CASSLSRREETQYF
TGTGCCAGCAGCTTATCCCGTCGGGAAGAGACCCAGTACTTC
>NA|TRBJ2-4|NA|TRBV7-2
CASSLAYMPENIQYF
TGTGCCAGCAGCTTAGCATACATGCCGGAAAACATTCAGTACTTC
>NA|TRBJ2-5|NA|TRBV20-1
CSYSRGIGGQETQYF
TGCAGTTACTCCAGGGGAATTGGAGGGCAAGAGACCCAGTACTTC
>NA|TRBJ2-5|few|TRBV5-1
CASSLAPTQETQYF
TGCGCCAGCAGCTTGGCGCCTACTCAAGAGACCCAGTACTTC
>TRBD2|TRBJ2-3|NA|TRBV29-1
CSVTGTSGGTDTQYF
TGCAGCGTAACCGGGACTAGCGGAGGCACAGATACGCAGTATTTT
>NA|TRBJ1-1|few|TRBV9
CASSDREETEAFF
TGTGCCAGCAGCGACAGGGAGGAAACTGAAGCTTTCTTT
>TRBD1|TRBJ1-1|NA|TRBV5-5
CASSGTALTEAFF
TGTGCCAGCAGCGGGACAGCTCTAACTGAAGCTTTCTTT
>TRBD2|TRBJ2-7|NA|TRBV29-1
CSVTSGPYEQYF
TGCAGCGTAACTAGCGGACCCTACGAGCAGTACTTC
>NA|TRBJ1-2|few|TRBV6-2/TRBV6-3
CASHPGTTNYGYTF
TGTGCCAGCCACCCCGGGACAACTAACTATGGCTACACCTTC
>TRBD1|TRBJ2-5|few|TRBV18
CASSPPWPGQVQRYF
TGTGCCAGCTCACCACCGTGGCCGGGACAGGTCCAACGGTACTTC
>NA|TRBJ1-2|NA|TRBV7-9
CASSQPTGFYGYTF
TGTGCCAGCAGCCAACCAACAGGTTTCTATGGCTACACCTTC